One sample yielded the 20 T cell receptor beta chains listed below, sequenced in a study of cytomegalovirus exposure and HLA in healthy donors. The PCR had 60 Vbeta and 13 Jbeta primers. Using immunoSEQ multiplex PCR, the repertoire was profiled, and TCRdb retains in-frame clones only, with some absent. This table holds 50,000 or so clones, more than 65% found once. The sequencing sample was made of PBMCs. Receptor source: a woman under 30 in good health and CMV-seronegative.

The V call is TRBV27, the J call TRBJ2-3; D gene unclear. The CDR3 totals 13 residues. V was pared by 6 bases and J by 0 bases, with 7 bases between. Per the germline V gene, CDR1 is MNHEY and CDR2 is SMNVEV (reference sequence). As DNA, the CDR3 is TGTGCCAGCAGGCAAACTAGCACAGATACGCAGTATTTT. Amino acids: CASRQTSTDTQYF.

In this sample, this clone turned up once. V usage is TRBV28 and J usage is TRBJ1-6, with D hard to call. The V gene lost 4 bases and the J gene lost 7 bases, with 2 bases spanning the gap. Germline CDR1 and CDR2: MDHEN and SYDVKM. There are 11 residues in the CDR3. The CDR3 loop reads CASSSNSPLHF. The CDR3 DNA sequence: TGTGCCAGCAGTTCGAATTCACCCCTCCACTTT.

V and J are TRBV19 and TRBJ1-2, with 8 positions matching TRBD1. The germline CDR1 and CDR2 sequences are LNHDA and SQIVND (reference sequence). This CDR3 is 14 amino acids long. Unmatched junction bases numbered 6, after V lost 5 bases and J lost 4 bases. CDR3 DNA sequence: TGTGCCAGTAGTCAGGGACAGGCAAGCTATGGCTACACCTTC. Translated, it gives CASSQGQASYGYTF.

The chain has TRBV19 and TRBJ1-1, with D possibly TRBD1 on 6 matching bases. CDR1 and CDR2 from the germline V gene are LNHDA and SQIVND (reference sequence). The V and J ends lost 2 bases and 6 bases respectively, with 10 bases between them. The CDR3 loop spans 13 amino acids. In DNA form, the CDR3 reads TGTGCCAGTAGTATATACAGGGACGCTGAAGCTTTCTTT. Translating gives CASSIYRDAEAFF.

The V gene is TRBV12-5, the J gene TRBJ2-1; 10 bases fit TRBD2. This CDR3 has 19 residues. Germline trimming cut 0 bases from V and 5 bases from J; bases unmatched to any gene: 13. Germline V lookup: CDR1 LGHNT, CDR2 FRNRAP. This CDR3 is CASGLVRKSSGRENNEQFF. CDR3 DNA: TGTGCTAGTGGTTTGGTACGAAAGTCTAGCGGGAGAGAGAACAATGAGCAGTTCTTC.

The V gene is TRBV14, the J gene TRBJ1-1; D might be TRBD1 (5 bases). The germline V and J ends were trimmed by 3 bases and 1 base, with 15 bases remaining between them. The CDR3 extends over 16 amino acids. CDR1 is SGHDN, CDR2 FVKESK, per germline. The CDR3 region has the DNA TGTGCCAGCAGCCACGATTATCCCGGGGGGAACACTGAAGCTTTCTTT. It codes for CASSHDYPGGNTEAFF.

V gene TRBV7-6 combines with J gene TRBJ2-1; TRBD1 matches at 7 bases. Germline V gene sequence: CDR1 SGHVS, CDR2 FNYEAQ. Germline trimming cut 4 bases from V and 5 bases from J; bases unmatched to any gene: 2. The CDR3 is made up of 13 amino acids. The CDR3 loop is CASSSDRDNEQFF. The CDR3 bases are TGTGCCAGCAGCTCCGACAGGGACAATGAGCAGTTCTTC.

This clone showed up just once. J is TRBJ1-1 and V is TRBV2; TRBD1 aligns across 7 bases. J was trimmed by 2 bases and V by 7 bases; bases with no gene match: 10. This CDR3 region has 15 residues. Germline V gene data show CDR1 as SNHLY and CDR2 as FYNNEI. The CDR3: CASTPGPGGNTEAFF. In DNA, the CDR3 is TGTGCCAGCACCCCGGGTCCAGGGGGAAACACTGAAGCTTTCTTT.

This chain uses TRBV5-5 with TRBJ2-7; 10 bases align to TRBD2. Germline V gene lookup returns CDR1 SGHKS and CDR2 YYEKEE (reference sequence). This CDR3 region has 15 residues. V was clipped by 1 base and J by 5 bases; unmatched bases: 6. The CDR3 DNA follows: TGTGCCAGCAGCTTGTTACCTAGCGGGAGTCACGAGCAGTACTTC. The encoded protein is CASSLLPSGSHEQYF.

The chain uses TRBV19 and TRBJ2-7, with TRBD2 matching over 13 bases. V shed 8 bases and J 5 bases; nucleotides not matched to a gene: 6. The CDR3 has 14 residues. CDR1 and CDR2 from the germline V gene are LNHDA and SQIVND (reference sequence). The CDR3 loop reads CASGLAGVGDEQYF. The CDR3 bases are TGTGCCAGTGGACTAGCGGGAGTTGGCGACGAGCAGTACTTC.

This clone was picked up a small number of times. The chain employs TRBV27 and TRBJ1-4; unclear D gene. CDR1 and CDR2 from the germline V gene are MNHEY and SMNVEV (reference sequence). The CDR3 loop spans 15 amino acids. V was shortened by 5 bases and J by 0 bases, with 10 bases between the two germline ends. The CDR3 here is CASSPRLATNEKLFF. CDR3 nucleotides: TGTGCCAGCAGTCCAAGACTTGCAACTAATGAAAAACTGTTTTTT.

V is TRBV5-1 and J is TRBJ2-7; TRBD1 might be the D (5 bases). This CDR3 spans 13 amino acids. Trimming removed 0 bases from V and 5 bases from J, with 9 bases in between. From germline, CDR1 is SGHRS and CDR2 YFSETQ. The CDR3 reads CASSLGQGNEQYF. The CDR3 DNA is TGCGCCAGCAGCTTGGGTCAGGGCAACGAGCAGTACTTC.

This clone has more than one count but fewer than ten. The gene calls are TRBV7-9 and TRBJ2-5; 7 bases align to TRBD2. J was trimmed by 4 bases and V by 2 bases; bases with no gene match: 4. Germline CDR1 reads SEHNR; CDR2 reads FQNEAQ (reference sequence). The CDR3 is made up of 14 amino acids. The DNA of the CDR3 is TGTGCCAGCAGCTTACTTCGGACTAGAGAGACCCAGTACTTC. Translating gives CASSLLRTRETQYF.

The CDR3 DNA reads TGTGCCAGCAGTCCCCTCCGGTCCGGGGATGTGTCCGATACGCAGTATTTT. Translation gives CASSPLRSGDVSDTQYF. The chain recombines TRBV28 with TRBJ2-3, with a possible D match to TRBD2 (5 bases). Trimming left V 5 bases short and J 6 bases short, with 24 bases between. CDR1 is MDHEN, CDR2 SYDVKM, per germline. The CDR3 runs to 17 residues.

This clone was counted between two and nine times. The chain carries TRBV5-4 and TRBJ2-7, with 8 bases lining up with TRBD1. The germline V gene encodes CDR1 SGHNT and CDR2 YYREEE (reference sequence). J was trimmed by 4 bases and V by 0 bases; bases with no gene match: 9. The CDR3 is 16 residues long. The CDR3 protein is CASSLGGQGAWYEQYF. DNA for the CDR3: TGTGCCAGCAGCTTGGGGGGGCAGGGGGCCTGGTACGAGCAGTACTTC.

The J gene is TRBJ2-5, the V gene TRBV5-4; tentative D call: TRBD2 (6 bases). Germline V CDR1 and CDR2: SGHNT, YYREEE (reference sequence). CDR3 length equals 14 residues. V was cut by 3 bases and J by 1 base, with 10 bases left in between. The CDR3, as DNA: TGTGCCAGCAGCTCGGGACTGGCCCAAGAGACCCAGTACTTC. Its protein is CASSSGLAQETQYF. The variable domain in full, with the rest retrieved from reference TRBV5-4 and TRBJ2-5, is ETGVTQSPTHLIKTRGQQVTLRCSSQSGHNTVSWYQQALGQGPQFIFQYYREEENGRGNFPPRFSGLQFPNYSSELNVNALELDDSALYLCASSSGLAQETQYFGPGTRLLVL.

This clone was picked up a small number of times. The chain has TRBV28 and TRBJ1-1; 9 bases fit TRBD1. The CDR3 has 18 residues. Germline lookup yields CDR1 MDHEN and CDR2 SYDVKM. V shed 5 bases and J 0 bases; nucleotides not matched to a gene: 13. The CDR3 nucleotides read TGTGCCAGCAGTCCGGGACAGGGAGGGCCGTACATGAACACTGAAGCTTTCTTT. Protein sequence: CASSPGQGGPYMNTEAFF.

The rearrangement joins TRBV7-9 to TRBJ1-3; TRBD1 matches 7 bases. The germline V gene encodes CDR1 SEHNR and CDR2 FQNEAQ (reference sequence). This CDR3 contains 13 residues. With V trimmed by 8 bases and J by 2 bases, 3 bases remained unmatched. CDR3 coding DNA: TGTGCCAGCCAGGGACAGCCTGGAAACACCATATATTTT. It translates to CASQGQPGNTIYF.

The chain is built from TRBV9 and TRBJ1-2, with D possibly matching TRBD1 (6 bases). The germline V and J ends were trimmed by 2 bases and 0 bases, with 11 bases remaining between them. Germline V gives CDR1 SGDLS, CDR2 YYNGEE. This CDR3 spans 15 amino acids. CDR3 loop: CASSVGGAANYGYTF. The CDR3 region has the DNA TGTGCCAGCAGCGTGGGGGGGGCGGCTAACTATGGCTACACCTTC.

The V and J genes are TRBV4-1 and TRBJ1-6; 9 nucleotides agree with TRBD1. The CDR3 contains 16 residues. With V trimmed by 4 bases and J by 7 bases, 8 bases remained unmatched. Germline V lookup: CDR1 MGHRA, CDR2 YSYEKL. DNA of the CDR3: TGCGCCAGCAGCCTGAGGATGGGACAGGGAAATTCACCCCTCCACTTT. This translates into CASSLRMGQGNSPLHF.